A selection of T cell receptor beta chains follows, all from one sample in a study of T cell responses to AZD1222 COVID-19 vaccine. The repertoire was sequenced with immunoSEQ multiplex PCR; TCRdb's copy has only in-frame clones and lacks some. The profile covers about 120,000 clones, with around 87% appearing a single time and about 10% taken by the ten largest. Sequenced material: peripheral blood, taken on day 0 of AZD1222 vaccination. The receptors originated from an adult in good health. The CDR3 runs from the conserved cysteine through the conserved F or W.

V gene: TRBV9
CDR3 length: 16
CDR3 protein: CASSVGGGGVSNEQFF

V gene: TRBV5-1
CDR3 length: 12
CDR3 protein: CASSLLGDEQFF

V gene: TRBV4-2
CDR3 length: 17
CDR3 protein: CASSQAGVPTSGNTIYF

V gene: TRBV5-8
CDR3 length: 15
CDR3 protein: CASSPGTGKQQGAFF

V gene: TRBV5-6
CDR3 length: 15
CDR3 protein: CASSLGQRNSYEQYF

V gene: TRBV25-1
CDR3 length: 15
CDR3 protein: CASSEIGGRRTEAFF

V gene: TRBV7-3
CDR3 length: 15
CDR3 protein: CASSSQGAPGGELFF

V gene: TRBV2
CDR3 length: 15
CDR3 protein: CASRAVGRAEAEAFF

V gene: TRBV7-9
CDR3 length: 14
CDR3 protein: CASSSGTFGETQYF

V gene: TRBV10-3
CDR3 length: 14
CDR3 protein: CAISEPGTDAEAFF

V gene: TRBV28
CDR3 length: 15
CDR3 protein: CASSPPPADSNGYTF

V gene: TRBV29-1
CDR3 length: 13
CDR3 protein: CSGGTGDTYEQYF

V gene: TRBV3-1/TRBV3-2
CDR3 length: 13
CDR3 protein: CASTNFMGETQYF

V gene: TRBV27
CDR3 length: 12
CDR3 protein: CASSLSGGEQFF

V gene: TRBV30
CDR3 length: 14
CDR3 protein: CAWSVRGGRYGYTF

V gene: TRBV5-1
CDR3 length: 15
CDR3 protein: CASSLEGAHRNEQFF

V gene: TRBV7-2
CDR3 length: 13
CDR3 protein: CASSGQGGNTIYF

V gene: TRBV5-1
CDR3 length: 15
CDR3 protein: CASCLWGQSADTQYF

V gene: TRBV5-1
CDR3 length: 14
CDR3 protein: CASSLEPQNYGYTF

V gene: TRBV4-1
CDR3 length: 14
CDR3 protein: CASSQVGNNQPQHF

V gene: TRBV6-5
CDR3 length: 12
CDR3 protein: CASTTGDYGYTF

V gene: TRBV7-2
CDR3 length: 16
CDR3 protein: CASSFAGGNLFNEQFF

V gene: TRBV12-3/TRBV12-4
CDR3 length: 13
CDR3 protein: CASSPPNRDEQYF

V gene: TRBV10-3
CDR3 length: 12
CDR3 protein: CAISVKGDTQYF

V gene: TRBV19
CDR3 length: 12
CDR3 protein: CASSTPYQPQHF

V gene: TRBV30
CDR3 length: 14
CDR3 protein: CAWSPGLRKTEAFF

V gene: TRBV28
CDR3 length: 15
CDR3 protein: CASSPPPGLSYEQYF

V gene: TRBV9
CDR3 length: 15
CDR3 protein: CASSPRAGRIHEQYF

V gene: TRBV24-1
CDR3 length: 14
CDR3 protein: CATSDLSLGTGYTF

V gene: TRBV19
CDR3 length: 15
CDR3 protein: CASSQLAGGAREQFF

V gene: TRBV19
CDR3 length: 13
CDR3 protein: CATNRGGNYGYTF

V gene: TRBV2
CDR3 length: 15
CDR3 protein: CASGQGVSTNEKLFF

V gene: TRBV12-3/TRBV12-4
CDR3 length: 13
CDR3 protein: CASSPTGGNTIYF

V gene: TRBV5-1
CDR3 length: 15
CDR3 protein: CASSSRTSSGETQYF

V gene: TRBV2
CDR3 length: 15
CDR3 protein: CASKKLAGDYNEQFF

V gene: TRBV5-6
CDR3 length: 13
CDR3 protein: CASSLKGPYGYTF

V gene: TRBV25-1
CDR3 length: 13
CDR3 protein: CASSYSSGNTIYF

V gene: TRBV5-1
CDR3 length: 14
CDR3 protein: CASSWGDSNTEAFF

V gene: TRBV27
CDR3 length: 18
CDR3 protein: CASSFSGVRDISTDTQYF

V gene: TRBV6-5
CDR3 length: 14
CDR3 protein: CASSYIGVDQPQHF

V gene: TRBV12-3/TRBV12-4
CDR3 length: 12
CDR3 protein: CASSLGGNGYTF

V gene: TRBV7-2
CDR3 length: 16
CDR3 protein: CASSLVSGAGANVLTF

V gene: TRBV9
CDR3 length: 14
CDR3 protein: CASSPGVVGTEAFF

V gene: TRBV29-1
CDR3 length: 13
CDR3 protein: CSVEDRGLYGYTF

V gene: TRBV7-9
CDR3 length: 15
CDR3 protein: CASSLSDSSNQPQHF

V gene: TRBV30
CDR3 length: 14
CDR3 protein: CAWSVTGVGHEQYF

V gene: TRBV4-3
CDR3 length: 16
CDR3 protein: CASSQDPGQGVYGYTF

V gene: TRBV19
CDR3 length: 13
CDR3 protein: CASSTLLGTAQYF

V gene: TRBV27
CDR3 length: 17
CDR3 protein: CASSSGTGVIENQPQHF

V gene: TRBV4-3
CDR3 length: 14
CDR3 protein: CASSQITSPSEAFF

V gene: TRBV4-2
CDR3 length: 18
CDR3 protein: CASSQESGGAGSLDTQYF